The present entry profiles one T cell receptor (beta chain) with its context. The data derive from a study of shared clonotypes between healthy human individuals. TCRdb keeps only in-frame clones here, not all; method: immunoSEQ multiplex PCR. The sample records some 510,000 clones, more than 65% being singletons. This TCR was recovered from a woman aged 40-49 years in good health. Some clones in this sample may be carry-over from other donors' samples. Sequences were obtained from PBMCs.

The CDR3 DNA reads TGTGCCACCAGCGTAGATAGAGGGCGAACAGATACGCAGTATTTT. This codes for CATSVDRGRTDTQYF. V usage is TRBV15 and J usage is TRBJ2-3, with a tentative D call TRBD2 (5 bases). The CDR3 spans 15 residues. V lost 5 bases and J lost 3, with 15 bases in between. Germline V lookup: CDR1 LNHNV, CDR2 YYDKDF (reference sequence).